A selection of T cell receptor beta chains follows, all from one sample in a study of blood T cell repertoires in COVID-19. The protocol was immunoSEQ multiplex PCR, while the TCRdb copy is restricted to in-frame clones and leaves out a portion. The sample records over 25,000 clones, about 89% being singletons. Sequencing used peripheral blood. The receptor source for this set is a human donor in a cohort sampled during active COVID-19. Each CDR3 is given without its conserved first and last residue. Each record gives: clone size, J gene, V gene, CDR3 protein. Clone size is not always given. Where it is, it says once, few, many or a class for expanded clones.

NA,TRBJ1-1,TRBV7-9,ASSSSSGITEAF
NA,TRBJ1-5,TRBV6-2/TRBV6-3,ASSYSMGRGSNQPQH
NA,TRBJ1-1,TRBV3-1/TRBV3-2,ASSQGDRGPGTEAF
NA,TRBJ2-1,TRBV7-3,ASSLTSGNYNEQF
NA,TRBJ1-4,TRBV2,ASGGGSNEKLF
NA,TRBJ1-5,TRBV6-5,ASTMDGGGNQPQH
once,TRBJ1-4,TRBV18,ASSLGQTEGEKLF
NA,TRBJ1-2,TRBV5-8,ASSLLVLANYGYT
NA,TRBJ1-2,TRBV9,ASSASNYGYT
NA,TRBJ2-2,TRBV11-2,ASSLVVVWASRDSGELF
NA,TRBJ2-7,TRBV10-3,AISPTPGIGLEQY
NA,TRBJ2-5,TRBV23-1,ALSGGSETQY
NA,TRBJ1-4,TRBV9,ASSSRQGSNEKLF
NA,TRBJ2-2,TRBV7-2,ARTQGGGDTGELF
NA,TRBJ2-5,TRBV19,AAGGTWGQETQY
NA,TRBJ2-3,TRBV7-9,ASSSGAASTDTQY
once,TRBJ1-1,TRBV7-8,ASSRGGSFRANNTEAF
NA,TRBJ1-5,TRBV7-9,ASSLTGGDDQPQH
NA,TRBJ1-1,TRBV7-2,ASSYDRAVTEAF
NA,TRBJ1-1,TRBV19,ASSASGGTEAF
NA,TRBJ2-1,TRBV5-1,ASSLRGPSYNEQF
NA,TRBJ2-3,TRBV5-1,ASSLGKGGSDTQY
NA,TRBJ2-5,TRBV7-2,ASSLAGLAGKRTQY
NA,TRBJ1-1,TRBV9,ASSGSTAGGTEAF
NA,TRBJ1-6,TRBV3-1/TRBV3-2,ASSPRGGSPLH
once,TRBJ1-5,TRBV5-4,ASSTGGGEGNQPQH
once,TRBJ1-2,TRBV5-4,ASSFARQGTGYT
NA,TRBJ1-2,TRBV18,ASSPNRDYGYT
NA,TRBJ2-5,TRBV18,ASSLTGTSGGETQY
NA,TRBJ2-5,TRBV6-2/TRBV6-3,ASSQGTGGN
NA,TRBJ1-6,TRBV18,ASSTTGGQSPLH
NA,TRBJ2-7,TRBV29-1,SVGGQGAHEQY
few,TRBJ2-5,TRBV19,ASSSNRGLETQY
NA,TRBJ2-1,TRBV18,ASSPSSGGRNEQF
once,TRBJ1-1,TRBV9,ASSLDPGNTEAF
NA,TRBJ1-3,TRBV18,ASSPTMGPGNTIY
NA,TRBJ2-6,TRBV23-1,ASSSTGQGRSGANVLT
NA,TRBJ2-2,TRBV7-2,ASSLAQFTGELF
NA,TRBJ1-1,TRBV7-3,ASSLTGGKTEAF
NA,TRBJ2-7,TRBV12-3/TRBV12-4,ASSFLHEQY
NA,TRBJ1-5,TRBV9,ASSVTGSNQPQH
NA,TRBJ2-7,TRBV11-3,ASSWGSSYEQY